Listed here is a single T cell receptor (beta chain). Its antigen is as yet unknown. Sampling times: baseline, cycle 4 day 1, cycle 7 day 1. The data belong to a study of OX40 agonist ivuxolimab in advanced cancers. Turning to the study itself: Hepatocellular carcinoma, melanoma, renal cell or head and neck cancer affected the dose-escalation patients. General study results and limits: Clonal expansion by week 6 occurred in CD4+ and CD8+ blood T cells (at 0.1 to 3.0 mg/kg). There were, on average, more expanded clones in CD8+ T cells than in CD4+.

Produced via immunoSEQ multiplex PCR; TCRdb's table is partial and in-frame only. The table includes some 99,000 clones, roughly 85% detected once. This CDR3 spans 14 amino acids. The ends lost 4 bases at V and 5 bases at J; junction bases unmatched: 6. Germline V gene lookup returns CDR1 SGHNT and CDR2 YYREEE (reference sequence). The chain employs TRBV5-4 and TRBJ2-3, with TRBD1 identical over 8 bases. The input for sequencing was CD4+ or CD8+ T cells sorted from blood, taken in a trial of the OX40 agonist ivuxolimab. This TCR was recovered from an adult with an advanced solid tumor such as melanoma, head and neck, liver or kidney cancer. The CDR3 coding sequence is TGTGCCAGCAGCGCGGACAGGGTTATAGATACGCAGTATTTT. It specifies CASSADRVIDTQYF.